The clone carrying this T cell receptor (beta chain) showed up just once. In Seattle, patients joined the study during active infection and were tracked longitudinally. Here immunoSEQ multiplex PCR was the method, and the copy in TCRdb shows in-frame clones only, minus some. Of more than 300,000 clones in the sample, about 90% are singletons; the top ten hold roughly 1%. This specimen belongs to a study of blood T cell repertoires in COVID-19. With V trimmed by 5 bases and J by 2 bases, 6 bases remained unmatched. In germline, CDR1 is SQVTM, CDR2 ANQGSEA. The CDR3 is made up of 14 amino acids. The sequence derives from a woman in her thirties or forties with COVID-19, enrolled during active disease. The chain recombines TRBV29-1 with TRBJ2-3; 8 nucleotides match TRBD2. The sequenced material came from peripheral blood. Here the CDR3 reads CSVWLAGFTDTQYF. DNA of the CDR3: TGCAGCGTTTGGCTAGCGGGCTTCACAGATACGCAGTATTTT.